A selection of T cell receptor beta chains follows, all from one sample in a study of blood T cell repertoires in COVID-19. Profiling relied on immunoSEQ multiplex PCR, and the TCRdb table lists in-frame clones only, not all of them. There are about 36,000 clones in the sample; around 80% occur only once, and around 35% lies in the top ten. Sequencing was performed on peripheral blood. Receptors originate from a man aged 60-69 years with acute or convalescent COVID-19. The CDR3 runs from the conserved cysteine through the conserved F or W. A D gene is named only where the DNA matches it firmly. The size entry is marked missing in some rows and otherwise reads once, few, many or a size class.

NA | TRBJ1-3 | NA | TRBV7-2 | CASSLAEGGVGNTIYF | TGTGCCAGCAGCTTAGCGGAGGGAGGGGTTGGAAACACCATATATTTT
NA | TRBJ2-5 | NA | TRBV12-2 | CASRLAETREETQYF | TGTGCAAGTCGCTTAGCGGAGACTAGAGAAGAGACCCAGTACTTC
NA | TRBJ1-5 | NA | TRBV6-6 | CASSQGLNQPQHF | TGTGCCAGCAGTCAAGGACTGAATCAGCCCCAGCATTTT
NA | TRBJ2-7 | NA | TRBV18 | CASSSSQGGEQYF | TGTGCCAGCTCATCATCCCAGGGAGGAGAGCAGTACTTC
NA | TRBJ2-7 | NA | TRBV29-1 | CSVERGSDEQYF | TGCAGCGTTGAAAGGGGGAGCGACGAGCAGTACTTC
NA | TRBJ2-7 | TRBD2 | TRBV6-5 | CASRATSGASYEQYF | TGTGCCAGCAGGGCGACTAGCGGGGCCTCCTACGAGCAGTACTTC
NA | TRBJ2-5 | NA | TRBV5-6 | CASSSSTGTETQYF | TGTGCCAGCAGCTCTTCGACAGGGACTGAGACCCAGTACTTC
NA | TRBJ1-2 | TRBD1 | TRBV12-3/TRBV12-4 | CASSPGTVYGYTF | TGTGCCAGCAGTCCCGGGACAGTCTATGGCTACACCTTC
NA | TRBJ2-7 | TRBD2 | TRBV5-1 | CASSLEGLAGLSDF | TGCGCCAGCAGCTTGGAGGGACTAGCGGGTCTTTCGGACTTC
NA | TRBJ2-5 | TRBD1 | TRBV27 | CASSQLRDSKETQYF | TGTGCCAGCAGTCAACTCCGGGACAGCAAAGAGACCCAGTACTTC
NA | TRBJ1-2 | NA | TRBV5-1 | CASSLEGGEYGYTF | TGCGCCAGCAGCTTGGAAGGGGGGGAGTATGGCTACACCTTC
NA | TRBJ1-1 | TRBD1 | TRBV10-2 | CASRGTGNTEAFF | TGCGCCAGCAGGGGGACAGGGAACACTGAAGCTTTCTTT
NA | TRBJ1-6 | NA | TRBV2 | CASSEIPGLPDHF | TGTGCCAGCAGTGAAATTCCGGGTCTGCCCGACCACTTT
NA | TRBJ2-5 | TRBD2 | TRBV4-3 | CASSQTGLAGQETQYF | TGCGCCAGCAGCCAGACGGGACTAGCGGGACAAGAGACCCAGTACTTC
NA | TRBJ1-2 | NA | TRBV5-6 | CASSLSAGFSYGYTF | TGTGCCAGCAGCTTGAGTGCAGGGTTCAGCTATGGCTACACCTTC
NA | TRBJ2-7 | TRBD1 | TRBV7-2 | CASSLLGGQGSEQYF | TGTGCCAGCAGCTTATTGGGGGGACAGGGTTCCGAGCAGTACTTC
once | TRBJ2-6 | TRBD1 | TRBV9 | CASRGDRVDSGANVLTF | TGTGCCAGCAGGGGGGACAGGGTCGACTCTGGGGCCAACGTCCTGACTTTC
NA | TRBJ2-3 | TRBD1 | TRBV6-5 | CASSSGGASTDTQYF | TGTGCCAGCAGCTCAGGGGGCGCTAGCACAGATACGCAGTATTTT
NA | TRBJ2-1 | TRBD1 | TRBV9 | CASSSRGRWNEQFF | TGTGCCAGCAGCTCCAGGGGGCGCTGGAATGAGCAGTTCTTC
NA | TRBJ1-1 | NA | TRBV5-1 | CASSLARGMNTEAFF | TGCGCCAGCAGCTTGGCTCGCGGAATGAACACTGAAGCTTTCTTT
NA | TRBJ1-5 | TRBD1 | TRBV19 | CASSLRQGARNQPQHF | TGTGCCAGTAGTCTCCGACAGGGGGCGCGGAATCAGCCCCAGCATTTT
NA | TRBJ1-5 | NA | TRBV21-1 | CASSKKLTGNNRQPQHF | TGTGCCAGCAGCAAAAAGTTGACCGGGAATAACCGTCAGCCCCAGCATTTT
NA | TRBJ2-1 | NA | TRBV7-8 | CASSSRASQGSPYNEQFF | TGTGCCAGCAGCTCCAGAGCGTCGCAGGGGTCTCCCTACAATGAGCAGTTCTTC
NA | TRBJ2-5 | NA | TRBV7-9 | CASSLRLVQETQYF | TGTGCCAGCAGCTTAAGACTGGTTCAAGAGACCCAGTACTTC
NA | TRBJ1-5 | NA | TRBV19 | CASSTEPGDQPQHF | TGTGCCAGTAGTACAGAACCCGGGGATCAGCCCCAGCATTTT
NA | TRBJ2-1 | TRBD2 | TRBV2 | CASEALADSYNEQFF | TGTGCCAGCGAAGCCCTAGCGGACTCCTACAATGAGCAGTTCTTC
NA | TRBJ1-6 | NA | TRBV18 | CASSPMERNSPLHF | TGTGCCAGCTCACCAATGGAGCGTAATTCACCCCTCCACTTT
NA | TRBJ2-7 | NA | TRBV9 | CASSRDYYYEQYF | TGTGCCAGCAGCCGCGACTACTACTACGAGCAGTACTTC
NA | TRBJ2-2 | NA | TRBV6-4 | CASSEGSYTGELFF | TGTGCCAGCAGTGAGGGCAGCTACACCGGGGAGCTGTTTTTT
NA | TRBJ2-7 | NA | TRBV7-2 | CASSLGQPYEQYF | TGTGCCAGCAGCCTAGGACAGCCCTACGAGCAGTACTTC
NA | TRBJ2-5 | TRBD1 | TRBV2 | CASSQTGVRETQYF | TGTGCCAGCAGCCAGACAGGGGTAAGAGAGACCCAGTACTTC
NA | TRBJ1-1 | TRBD1 | TRBV27 | CASRWGQGAEAFF | TGTGCCAGCCGCTGGGGACAGGGGGCTGAAGCTTTCTTT
NA | TRBJ2-5 | TRBD2 | TRBV27 | CASGRHGTSYGETQYF | TGTGCCAGCGGTCGCCATGGGACTAGCTATGGAGAGACCCAGTACTTC
NA | TRBJ2-3 | NA | TRBV11-3 | CASSGGGKGGDTQYF | TGTGCCAGCAGCGGTGGTGGGAAAGGAGGAGATACGCAGTATTTT
NA | TRBJ2-1 | TRBD2 | TRBV5-1 | CASNLNKAGNSYNEQFF | TGCGCCAGCAATTTAAACAAAGCGGGGAACTCCTACAATGAGCAGTTCTTC
NA | TRBJ2-1 | TRBD2 | TRBV7-2 | CASSLGTSGSNEQFF | TGTGCCAGCAGCTTAGGGACTAGCGGCTCCAATGAGCAGTTCTTC
NA | TRBJ2-5 | NA | TRBV5-6 | CASSLSGKETQYF | TGTGCCAGCAGCTTGAGCGGAAAAGAGACCCAGTACTTC
NA | TRBJ1-2 | TRBD1 | TRBV5-4 | CASSLEGAGGLSYGYTF | TGTGCCAGCAGCTTGGAAGGAGCAGGGGGCCTAAGCTATGGCTACACCTTC
NA | TRBJ1-1 | TRBD1 | TRBV7-9 | CASSLAGGQGWYTEAFF | TGTGCCAGCAGCTTAGCTGGCGGACAGGGGTGGTACACTGAAGCTTTCTTT
NA | TRBJ2-5 | NA | TRBV20-1 | CSASLSRDLQETQYF | TGCAGTGCTAGTTTATCTCGGGACTTACAAGAGACCCAGTACTTC